This T cell receptor beta chain was captured in a study of beta chain features in type 1 diabetes. Expressed TCRB transcripts were sequenced because the entire RNA isolate underwent reverse transcription. Sequencing used immunoSEQ multiplex PCR; TCRdb keeps in-frame clones, though not all of them. The table lists 250,000 to 350,000 clones, 14% of them singletons. V shed 6 bases and J 1 base; nucleotides not matched to a gene: 5. The CDR3 runs to 14 residues. From germline, CDR1 is MNHEY and CDR2 SVGAGI. The receptor was derived from a man aged 25 to 40 in good health. Sequencing input: central memory CD4+ T cells from blood. V usage is TRBV6-5 and J usage is TRBJ1-1, with 7 bases matching TRBD1. CDR3 loop: CASRIQGTNTEAFF. The CDR3 DNA follows: TGTGCCAGCAGGATACAGGGGACGAACACTGAAGCTTTCTTT.